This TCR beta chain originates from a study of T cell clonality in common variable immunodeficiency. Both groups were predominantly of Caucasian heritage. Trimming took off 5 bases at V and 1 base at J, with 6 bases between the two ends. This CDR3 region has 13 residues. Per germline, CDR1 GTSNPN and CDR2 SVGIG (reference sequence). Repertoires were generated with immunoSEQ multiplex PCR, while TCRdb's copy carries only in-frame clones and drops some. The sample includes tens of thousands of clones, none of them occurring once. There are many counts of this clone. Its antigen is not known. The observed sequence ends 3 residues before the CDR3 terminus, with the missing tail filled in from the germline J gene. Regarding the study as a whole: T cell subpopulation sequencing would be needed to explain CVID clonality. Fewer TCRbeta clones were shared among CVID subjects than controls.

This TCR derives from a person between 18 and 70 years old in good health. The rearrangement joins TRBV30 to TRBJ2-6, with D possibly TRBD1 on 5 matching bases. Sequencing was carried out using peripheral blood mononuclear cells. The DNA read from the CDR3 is TGTGCCTGGGGGGCTTCTGGGGCCAACGTC. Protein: CAWGASGANV. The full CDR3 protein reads CAWGASGANVLTF.